These 17 T cell receptor beta chains were all obtained from the same sample, sequenced in a study of cytotoxic CD8 clonotypes in ibrutinib-treated CLL. The repertoire was sequenced with immunoSEQ multiplex PCR; TCRdb's copy has only in-frame clones and lacks some. The table records around 300,000 clones, 80% of them present only once. Sequencing was performed on PBMCs, taken before ibrutinib treatment. These receptors all stem from a human donor with chronic lymphocytic leukemia.

V and J are TRBV5-1 and TRBJ2-5, with D hard to call. The CDR3 spans 15 residues. Trimming removed 0 bases at V and 1 base at J, with 10 bases between. The germline V gene has CDR1 SGHRS and CDR2 YFSETQ. The CDR3 DNA reads TGCGCCAGCAGCTTGGGACACCTTACCCAAGAGACCCAGTACTTC. Amino acid sequence: CASSLGHLTQETQYF. Combining the CDR3 with reference TRBV5-1 and TRBJ2-5 gives the whole variable domain KAGVTQTPRYLIKTRGQQVTLSCSPISGHRSVSWYQQTPGQGLQFLFEYFSETQRNKGNFPGRFSGRQFSNSRSEMNVSTLELGDSALYLCASSLGHLTQETQYFGPGTRLLVL.

The DNA of the CDR3 is TGTGCCAGCAGCCGACCGGGGGACAATCAGCCCCAGCATTTT. This gives the protein CASSRPGDNQPQHF. The gene calls are TRBV7-9 and TRBJ1-5; D may be TRBD1 (5 bases). Germline loops: CDR1 SEHNR, CDR2 FQNEAQ (reference sequence). V was trimmed by 5 bases and J by 3 bases, leaving 11 bases between them. The CDR3 has 14 residues.

The V gene is TRBV7-9, the J gene TRBJ1-2; a possible D gene is TRBD1 (6 bases). Germline CDR1 SEHNR, CDR2 FQNEAQ (reference sequence). The CDR3 totals 14 residues. V was pared by 9 bases and J by 0 bases, with 14 bases between. The CDR3 loop reads CASGGGGPNYGYTF. As DNA, the CDR3 is TGTGCCAGTGGAGGGGGTGGACCTAACTATGGCTACACCTTC.

This clone was seen a few times. This sequence joins TRBV30 and TRBJ1-1; 7 nucleotides match TRBD1. The germline V gene encodes CDR1 GTSNPN and CDR2 SVGIG (reference sequence). The CDR3 runs 14 residues. V gave up 5 bases and J gave up 10 bases; unmatched junction bases: 16. CDR3 region: CAWGVRDRAMRAFF. In DNA form, the CDR3 reads TGTGCCTGGGGGGTAAGAGACAGGGCGATGAGAGCTTTCTTT.

The chain is built from TRBV5-1 and TRBJ2-5; no definite D call. The CDR3 loop spans 15 amino acids. Germline CDR1 and CDR2: SGHRS and YFSETQ. V gave up 0 bases and J gave up 2 bases, with 11 bases separating them. This CDR3 is CASSLDLGIQETQYF. CDR3 in DNA: TGCGCCAGCAGCTTGGATCTCGGAATACAAGAGACCCAGTACTTC.

This chain links TRBV28 with TRBJ1-1; perhaps TRBD1 as D (6 bases). The germline V gene encodes CDR1 MDHEN and CDR2 SYDVKM. With 3 bases removed from V and 1 base from J, the gap between germline ends came to 12 bases. This CDR3 is built from 15 residues. CDR3 DNA: TGTGCCAGCAGTTTCCCGGGACACACGAACACTGAAGCTTTCTTT. It yields the protein CASSFPGHTNTEAFF.

The V call is TRBV4-3, the J call TRBJ2-5; TRBD1 is a possible D gene (5 bases). The germline V gene encodes CDR1 LGHNA and CDR2 YSLEER. The CDR3 consists of 15 residues. V lost 2 bases and J lost 4, with 14 bases in between. The CDR3 is CASSQLGPSGETQYF. Here the CDR3 DNA reads TGCGCCAGCAGCCAATTGGGGCCCTCCGGAGAGACCCAGTACTTC.

This chain uses TRBV5-1 with TRBJ2-7; TRBD1 or TRBD2 may be the D gene (5 bases each). Per the germline V gene, CDR1 is SGHRS and CDR2 is YFSETQ. This CDR3 is 14 amino acids long. The V end was cut by 1 base, the J end by 3 bases, with 11 bases between. CDR3 in DNA: TGCGCCAGCAGCTTGTTCCGGGGCAACTACGAGCAGTACTTC. Its translation is CASSLFRGNYEQYF.

The rearrangement links TRBV11-2 to TRBJ2-7; 13 nucleotides agree with TRBD2. The V segment lost 5 bases and the J segment 6 bases; nucleotides outside the gene matches: 7. The CDR3 totals 15 residues. Germline V gene lookup returns CDR1 SGHAT and CDR2 FQNNGV. CDR3 residues: CASSTGLAGFVEQYF. The DNA for the CDR3 is TGTGCCAGCAGCACGGGACTAGCGGGATTTGTCGAGCAGTACTTC.

The chain is built from TRBV25-1 and TRBJ2-5, with 8 bases lining up with TRBD2. Germline V gene lookup returns CDR1 MGHDK and CDR2 SYGVNS. Trimming took 0 bases from V and 1 from J; bases not matched to a gene: 7. The CDR3 loop spans 17 amino acids. This CDR3 reads CASSEYRRGRFQETQYF. In DNA, the CDR3 is TGTGCCAGCAGTGAATATAGGCGCGGGAGGTTCCAAGAGACCCAGTACTTC.

The rearrangement joins TRBV27 to TRBJ2-7, with TRBD2 matching 9 bases. V was pared by 3 bases and J by 2 bases, with 11 bases of the junction left unmatched. Per the germline V gene, CDR1 is MNHEY and CDR2 is SMNVEV (reference sequence). The CDR3 is 17 residues long. The CDR3 loop reads CASSFWDHSGSPYEQYF. The CDR3 DNA sequence: TGTGCCAGCAGTTTCTGGGATCATAGCGGGAGTCCCTACGAGCAGTACTTC.

This clone was seen a few times. This chain uses TRBV28 with TRBJ1-2, with TRBD1 matching over 8 bases. CDR3 length equals 18 residues. Germline V gene lookup returns CDR1 MDHEN and CDR2 SYDVKM. V lost 1 base, J lost 8 bases, and 18 bases stayed unmatched. CDR3 nucleotide sequence: TGTGCCAGCAGTTTATTTGCAGGGGGCGCGAGAAGAAGTGAAGGCTACACCTTC. This codes for CASSLFAGGARRSEGYTF.

The chain couples TRBV4-1 to TRBJ2-1; TRBD1 matches 8 bases. CDR1 MGHRA and CDR2 YSYEKL come from the germline V gene. V was clipped by 2 bases and J by 3 bases; unmatched bases: 3. This CDR3 region has 15 residues. This chain's CDR3 is CASSQRQGYYNEQFF. The CDR3 coding sequence is TGCGCCAGCAGCCAAAGACAGGGGTACTACAATGAGCAGTTCTTC.

This clone was counted between two and nine times. This chain uses TRBV18 with TRBJ2-2; 8 nucleotides align to TRBD2. V gave up 2 bases and J gave up 1 base; unmatched junction bases: 3. Germline CDR1 KGHSH, CDR2 LQKENI. CDR3 length: 16 residues. The CDR3 protein is CASSPFTSGNTGELFF. As DNA, the CDR3 is TGTGCCAGCTCACCATTCACTAGCGGGAACACCGGGGAGCTGTTTTTT.

V and J are TRBV19 and TRBJ2-5, with D tentatively TRBD2 (6 bases). CDR1 and CDR2 (germline): LNHDA, SQIVND (reference sequence). Trimming took off 1 base at V and 2 bases at J, with 14 bases between the two ends. This CDR3 is 16 amino acids long. The DNA of the CDR3 is TGTGCCAGTAGTATAGGGCGGGGTTTGGCACAAGAGACCCAGTACTTC. It translates to CASSIGRGLAQETQYF.

The DNA for the CDR3 is TGTGCCAGCAGCTTAATGCGGGCTAGCGGTCTATACGAGCAGTACTTC. Translating it yields CASSLMRASGLYEQYF. The chain uses TRBV11-1 and TRBJ2-7; TRBD2 matches at 7 bases. V lost 2 bases, J lost 4 bases, and 11 bases stayed unmatched. CDR3 size: 16 residues. Germline V CDR1 and CDR2: SGHAT, FQDESV (reference sequence).

The V and J genes are TRBV7-3 and TRBJ2-2; 10 bases match TRBD1. The CDR3 totals 16 residues. With 5 bases clipped from V and 3 bases from J, the junction kept 6 bases outside the gene matches. Looked up from germline, CDR1 is SGHTA and CDR2 is FQGTGA. CDR3 coding DNA: TGTGCCAGCAGCCCGTCGGGACAGGGGTACACCGGGGAGCTGTTTTTT. It translates to CASSPSGQGYTGELFF.